These T cell receptor beta chains were read from a single sample in a study of blood T cell repertoires in COVID-19. Method: immunoSEQ multiplex PCR; TCRdb's copy keeps in-frame clones and lacks some. Of around 160,000 clones listed, around 80% are singletons. Source material: peripheral blood. These receptors came from a human donor in a cohort sampled during active COVID-19. Each CDR3 is given without its conserved first and last residue.

>TRBV7-8|TRBJ2-7
ASSLEGGGGTYEQY
>TRBV10-3|TRBJ1-3
AISLSQDRSGNTIY
>TRBV10-3|TRBJ2-2
AITGTGGSGELF
>TRBV5-6|TRBJ2-5
ASSLPDLRGETQY
>TRBV30|TRBJ1-5
AWRTPGMNQPQH
>TRBV7-8|TRBJ2-7
ASSPGTAALYEQY
>TRBV30|TRBJ1-5
AWSSKGGATSNQPQH
>TRBV19|TRBJ1-1
ASKRTENLNTEAF
>TRBV6-6|TRBJ2-7
ASSGTPGGSYEQY
>TRBV5-5|TRBJ2-2
ASSPPHLNTGELF
>TRBV7-9|TRBJ1-4
ASSLGQGGSKLF
>TRBV3-1/TRBV3-2|TRBJ1-2
ASSFVGLVSGYT
>TRBV19|TRBJ1-1
ASSIGQGGNTEAF
>TRBV7-2|TRBJ1-3
ASSLAQGRQTGNTIY
>TRBV30|TRBJ1-1
AWRVRVGTEAF
>TRBV4-3|TRBJ2-2
ASSQDRLAGDTGELF
>TRBV2|TRBJ1-3
ASSGTGGRSGNTIY
>TRBV5-1|TRBJ1-1
ASSLAGTRTEAF
>TRBV4-1|TRBJ1-5
ASSHGEIQGNQPQH
>TRBV2|TRBJ1-6
ASSEGTGLNSPLH
>TRBV20-1|TRBJ2-2
SASVTPNTGELF
>TRBV4-3|TRBJ1-4
ASSQVGAGAVEKLF
>TRBV27|TRBJ1-2
ASSLSSKNYGYT
>TRBV10-3|TRBJ1-4
AISRQGSNEKLF
>TRBV9|TRBJ1-1
ASSAFTGVPEAF
>TRBV30|TRBJ1-2
AWSPGTATYGYT
>TRBV5-1|TRBJ1-1
ASSLASGGTEAF
>TRBV7-2|TRBJ1-1
ASTRASGNTEAF
>TRBV19|TRBJ1-2
ASSNHRDRGTYGYT
>TRBV6-5|TRBJ2-2
ASRPGGDFSGELF
>TRBV5-1|TRBJ1-3
ASSLQGDISGNTIY
>TRBV5-1|TRBJ1-4
ASRSGGGNEKLF
>TRBV7-9|TRBJ1-2
ASSSRGDGYT
>TRBV5-4|TRBJ1-1
ASSPKDSPRNTEAF
>TRBV4-3|TRBJ1-6
ASSQETAKDRGTYSYNSPLH
>TRBV18|TRBJ1-2
ASSPITVGYT
>TRBV3-1/TRBV3-2|TRBJ1-5
ASSQDRSNQPQH
>TRBV19|TRBJ1-5
ASSISSATGLQPQH
>TRBV18|TRBJ2-7
ASSPYPGQGVYEQY
>TRBV14|TRBJ2-2
ASSRPPWGECTGELF
>TRBV27|TRBJ1-4
ASRYTGATNEKLF
>TRBV19|TRBJ2-5
ASSSKRSQETQY
>TRBV9|TRBJ2-2
ASSVGIASGELF
>TRBV11-3|TRBJ2-1
ASSPGLAAYNEQF
>TRBV29-1|TRBJ1-5
SVGAHSNQPQH
>TRBV6-5|TRBJ1-2
ASSYWGGANYGYT
>TRBV10-3|TRBJ2-7
ATHPETSYEQY
>TRBV6-5|TRBJ2-2
ASRGTVNTGELF
>TRBV4-3|TRBJ1-2
ASSQDRGGGYT
>TRBV4-2|TRBJ2-5
ASSQDRRGTQY
>TRBV2|TRBJ1-1
ASSSDKNTEAF
>TRBV15|TRBJ1-5
ATSSSGGGNQPQH
>TRBV2|TRBJ2-3
ASRSRGLSFSTDTQY
>TRBV2|TRBJ1-3
ASSPDSRNTIY
>TRBV3-1/TRBV3-2|TRBJ1-5
ASSQRGGDNQPQH
>TRBV5-6|TRBJ2-7
ASRVGTGGGEQY
>TRBV5-4|TRBJ2-7
ASSPGGLGDYEQY
>TRBV7-2|TRBJ2-7
ASSSGGGSSYEQY
>TRBV5-1|TRBJ1-2
ASSSGTGALNYGYT